The rows below give T cell receptor beta chains drawn from one sample of a study of blood T cell repertoires in COVID-19. Using immunoSEQ multiplex PCR, the repertoire was profiled, and TCRdb retains in-frame clones only, with some absent. Of a few hundred thousand clones in the sample, roughly 87% are singletons; the top ten hold roughly 1%. Specimen: PBMCs or T cells enriched from blood (not recorded which). All receptors derive from a woman aged 25 to 39 who had recovered from COVID-19. Both conserved end residues are part of each CDR3.

v_call	j_call	cdr3_aa
TRBV29-1	TRBJ1-4	CSVELGQGGEKLFF
TRBV30	TRBJ1-1	CAWSVTGGTEAFF
TRBV2	TRBJ2-1	CASVPAQRGNEQFF
TRBV27	TRBJ2-1	CASSILAGAEQFF
TRBV29-1	TRBJ2-5	CSVELHQGWLVETQYF
TRBV6-5	TRBJ1-5	CASNPGTGGSQPQHF
TRBV13	TRBJ1-1	CASSLGTGGTEAFF
TRBV3-1/TRBV3-2	TRBJ2-3	CASSQALSGGGTQYF
TRBV4-1	TRBJ1-6	CASSQDRGETGPSPLHF
TRBV14	TRBJ2-1	CASSGLQYNEQFF
TRBV3-1/TRBV3-2	TRBJ2-5	CASSPGLAGQQETQYF
TRBV6-4	TRBJ2-1	CASSATGRGDGEQFF
TRBV6-5	TRBJ1-5	CASRATGGLDQPQHF
TRBV19	TRBJ2-5	CASSPQGPQETQYF
TRBV5-1	TRBJ2-5	CASSRSQGDQETQYF
TRBV15	TRBJ1-2	CATSQGDGYGYTF
TRBV27	TRBJ2-7	CASSIHGPQGATVYEQYF
TRBV4-2	TRBJ1-2	CASSQDPRDTSYTF
TRBV7-8	TRBJ2-3	CASSLGLTAINPTDTQYF
TRBV6-5	TRBJ2-5	CASSYGTGQETQYF
TRBV12-3/TRBV12-4	TRBJ2-7	CASSPRATYEQYF
TRBV18	TRBJ2-7	CASSKDRFGEQYF
TRBV18	TRBJ1-5	CASSPETGVQPQHF
TRBV11-2	TRBJ1-1	CASSSDRGAEAFF
TRBV9	TRBJ2-7	CASSAQGLEDEQYF
TRBV19	TRBJ1-2	CASSMRTGGPANYGYTF
TRBV18	TRBJ2-5	CASSPTTGMTQYF
TRBV30	TRBJ2-7	CAWSNSYEQYF
TRBV19	TRBJ2-3	CATRILAGTDTQYF
TRBV5-1	TRBJ2-1	CASSRIQGSSYNEQFF
TRBV6-5	TRBJ2-4	CASSLFTGSSMEYF
TRBV11-2	TRBJ2-2	CASSPRGSAANTGELFF
TRBV3-1/TRBV3-2	TRBJ2-2	CASSQELTANTGELFF
TRBV15	TRBJ2-7	CATSSPGQGNYEQYF
TRBV11-2	TRBJ1-1	CASSRRQVAEAFF
TRBV2	TRBJ2-2	CASSEARPGTGELFF
TRBV5-6	TRBJ1-2	CASSFTQADLYGYTF
TRBV7-8	TRBJ2-2	CASSLYVVQGTNTGELFF
TRBV10-1	TRBJ2-7	CATELWEAVGRRVGGFPYEQYF
TRBV27	TRBJ2-7	CAGFLCRSSAEQYF
TRBV19	TRBJ2-3	CASSMNRVSTDTQYF
TRBV19	TRBJ2-1	CASSRGLNEQFF
TRBV5-1	TRBJ2-3	CASSLEGLGGTDTQYF
TRBV29-1	TRBJ2-1	CSVQGGAGGSNEQFF
TRBV3-1/TRBV3-2	TRBJ1-5	CASSDTGTGNYRNQPQHF
TRBV28	TRBJ1-6	CASSLFIDSPLHF
TRBV7-2	TRBJ2-7	CASSSQRGGGSYEQYF